A selection of T cell receptor beta chains follows, all from one sample in a study of metastatic and nonmetastatic thyroid tumors. Through MiXCR, TCRdb re-clonotyped the PCR reads. The sample includes under 45,000 clones, 35% of them seen just once. The sample consisted of tumor tissue. The receptors here all came from a female donor with papillary thyroid cancer or a benign thyroid nodule (not recorded which). Some clones in this sample may be carry-over from other donors' samples. The CDR3 runs from the conserved cysteine through the conserved F or W. The D gene is left open where the match is weak. The listing skips clone size in some rows; elsewhere it reads once, few, many or a size class.

abundance: few; v_gene: TRBV6-2/TRBV6-3; d_gene: TRBD2; j_gene: TRBJ2-7; CDR3nt: TGTGCCAGCAGTTCCTCGGGTAGCGGGGCCCACGAGCAGTACTTC; CDR3aa: CASSSSGSGAHEQYF
abundance: .; v_gene: TRBV7-8; d_gene: .; j_gene: TRBJ1-3; CDR3nt: TGTGCCAGCAGCCTGGGGACAACTGGAAACACCATATATTTT; CDR3aa: CASSLGTTGNTIYF
abundance: .; v_gene: TRBV7-9; d_gene: .; j_gene: TRBJ2-7; CDR3nt: TGTGCCAGCAGCTTCGGACAGCTCTACGAGCAGTACTTC; CDR3aa: CASSFGQLYEQYF
abundance: few; v_gene: TRBV24-1; d_gene: .; j_gene: TRBJ2-1; CDR3nt: TGTGCCACCAGTGACCCTCTGACAGGATTCAACGAGCAGTTCTTC; CDR3aa: CATSDPLTGFNEQFF
abundance: .; v_gene: TRBV20-1; d_gene: TRBD1; j_gene: TRBJ1-2; CDR3nt: TGCAGTGCCACGAGAACAGGGGTTGGCTACACCTTC; CDR3aa: CSATRTGVGYTF
abundance: .; v_gene: TRBV9; d_gene: .; j_gene: TRBJ2-1; CDR3nt: TGTGCCAGCAGCTACTCTGAAGTTTCCTACAATGAGCAGTTCTTC; CDR3aa: CASSYSEVSYNEQFF
abundance: few; v_gene: TRBV19; d_gene: .; j_gene: TRBJ2-2; CDR3nt: TGTGCCAGTAGGGGGTTGGGCACCGGGGAGCTGTTTTTT; CDR3aa: CASRGLGTGELFF
abundance: few; v_gene: TRBV27; d_gene: .; j_gene: TRBJ1-6; CDR3nt: TGTGCCAGCAGTTACCAGAATTCACCCCTCCACTTT; CDR3aa: CASSYQNSPLHF
abundance: .; v_gene: TRBV11-2; d_gene: .; j_gene: TRBJ2-7; CDR3nt: TGTGCCAGCAGCCTGAGGTTGGGACCGTCAACCTACGAGCAGTACTTC; CDR3aa: CASSLRLGPSTYEQYF
abundance: .; v_gene: TRBV28; d_gene: TRBD2; j_gene: TRBJ2-7; CDR3nt: TGTGCCAGCAAGGCTAGCGGAGAGGACGAGCAGTACTTC; CDR3aa: CASKASGEDEQYF
abundance: .; v_gene: TRBV7-9; d_gene: .; j_gene: TRBJ1-1; CDR3nt: TGTGCCAGCAGCTTACGGGCCGGGATGAACACTGAAGCTTTCTTT; CDR3aa: CASSLRAGMNTEAFF
abundance: .; v_gene: TRBV7-2; d_gene: .; j_gene: TRBJ1-5; CDR3nt: TGTGCCAGCAGCTTAGCAACCCCAGGGACTGGTCAGCCCCAGCATTTT; CDR3aa: CASSLATPGTGQPQHF
abundance: .; v_gene: TRBV5-8; d_gene: .; j_gene: TRBJ2-7; CDR3nt: TGTGCCAGCAGCTTTGTCCCAGGGGTCGGTTCTTTCGAGCAGTACTTC; CDR3aa: CASSFVPGVGSFEQYF
abundance: few; v_gene: TRBV6-6; d_gene: TRBD1; j_gene: TRBJ2-7; CDR3nt: TGTGCCAGCAGTTCTCCTAGGACAGGGGGCTACGAGCAGTACTTC; CDR3aa: CASSSPRTGGYEQYF
abundance: .; v_gene: TRBV20-1; d_gene: .; j_gene: TRBJ2-7; CDR3nt: TGCAGTGCTAGAGTCGAGGACAGAGCCTACGAGCAGTACTTC; CDR3aa: CSARVEDRAYEQYF
abundance: .; v_gene: TRBV6-1; d_gene: .; j_gene: TRBJ2-7; CDR3nt: TGTGCCAGCAGCGAGACCCGATACGAGCAGTACTTC; CDR3aa: CASSETRYEQYF
abundance: many; v_gene: TRBV7-9; d_gene: .; j_gene: TRBJ2-3; CDR3nt: TGTGCCAGCCTCCCACAGAGCACAGATACGCAGTATTTT; CDR3aa: CASLPQSTDTQYF
abundance: medium-sized; v_gene: TRBV18; d_gene: .; j_gene: TRBJ1-1; CDR3nt: TGTGCCAGCTCACCACAGACGGGGGCTGAAGCTTTCTTT; CDR3aa: CASSPQTGAEAFF
abundance: few; v_gene: TRBV6-5; d_gene: .; j_gene: TRBJ1-2; CDR3nt: TGTGCCAGCAGTTACATCGGGAATAAGTATGGCTACACCTTC; CDR3aa: CASSYIGNKYGYTF
abundance: .; v_gene: TRBV6-1; d_gene: .; j_gene: TRBJ1-3; CDR3nt: TGTGCCAGCAGCGGACTCTCAGGTCGTGGAAACACCATATATTTT; CDR3aa: CASSGLSGRGNTIYF
abundance: .; v_gene: TRBV7-2; d_gene: TRBD1; j_gene: TRBJ1-2; CDR3nt: TGTGCCAGCAGCCCGCGGACAGGGGGCGACGGTGGCTACACCTTC; CDR3aa: CASSPRTGGDGGYTF
abundance: .; v_gene: TRBV12-3/TRBV12-4; d_gene: .; j_gene: TRBJ1-2; CDR3nt: TGTGCCAGCAGCCCCCTGGAAAGCTATGGCTACACCTTC; CDR3aa: CASSPLESYGYTF
abundance: .; v_gene: TRBV5-1; d_gene: .; j_gene: TRBJ2-7; CDR3nt: TGCGCCAGCAGCTTGGGTATCTCACGGCAATACGAGCAGTACTTC; CDR3aa: CASSLGISRQYEQYF
abundance: few; v_gene: TRBV25-1; d_gene: .; j_gene: TRBJ1-2; CDR3nt: TGTGCCAGCAGTGAATATGGAACAGGTGCCTATGGCTACACCTTC; CDR3aa: CASSEYGTGAYGYTF
abundance: .; v_gene: TRBV11-2; d_gene: .; j_gene: TRBJ2-7; CDR3nt: TGTGCCAGCAGCTTAATCAGGGGGGTAACCTACGAGCAGTACTTC; CDR3aa: CASSLIRGVTYEQYF
abundance: .; v_gene: TRBV28; d_gene: TRBD1; j_gene: TRBJ1-2; CDR3nt: TGTGCCAGCAGCTCACCGGGACAGGGTGGTGATAACTATGGCTACACCTTC; CDR3aa: CASSSPGQGGDNYGYTF
abundance: .; v_gene: TRBV12-3/TRBV12-4; d_gene: .; j_gene: TRBJ1-2; CDR3nt: TGTGCCAGCAGTTTAGTCCTCCATGGCTACACCTTC; CDR3aa: CASSLVLHGYTF
abundance: .; v_gene: TRBV6-1; d_gene: .; j_gene: TRBJ2-7; CDR3nt: TGTGCCAGCAGTGAATCATATGGCGGGAACTCGGGAGAGCAGTACTTC; CDR3aa: CASSESYGGNSGEQYF
abundance: few; v_gene: TRBV2; d_gene: TRBD2; j_gene: TRBJ2-7; CDR3nt: TGTGCCAGCATACTAGCGGGCTCCTACGAGCAGTACTTC; CDR3aa: CASILAGSYEQYF
abundance: .; v_gene: TRBV12-3/TRBV12-4; d_gene: .; j_gene: TRBJ1-1; CDR3nt: TGTGCCAGCAGTTTAGGGGCGAACACTGAAGCTTTCTTT; CDR3aa: CASSLGANTEAFF
abundance: few; v_gene: TRBV6-5; d_gene: TRBD2; j_gene: TRBJ2-3; CDR3nt: TGTGCCAGCAGTTCCGGACTAGCGGGAAGGGGAGATACGCAGTATTTT; CDR3aa: CASSSGLAGRGDTQYF
abundance: medium-sized; v_gene: TRBV28; d_gene: TRBD2; j_gene: TRBJ2-2; CDR3nt: TGTGCCAGCAAACTAAGAAAGGGGAGGGCAACTCCGAACACCGGGGAGCTGTTTTTT; CDR3aa: CASKLRKGRATPNTGELFF
abundance: few; v_gene: TRBV7-2; d_gene: .; j_gene: TRBJ2-7; CDR3nt: TGTGCCAGCAGCGTAGGAGGAGCCTACGAGCAGTACTTC; CDR3aa: CASSVGGAYEQYF
abundance: few; v_gene: TRBV30; d_gene: TRBD1; j_gene: TRBJ1-2; CDR3nt: TGTGCCTGGAGTGATTGGACAGGGGCATCGGGAGGCTACACCTTC; CDR3aa: CAWSDWTGASGGYTF
abundance: .; v_gene: TRBV20-1; d_gene: TRBD2; j_gene: TRBJ2-3; CDR3nt: TGCAGTGCTAGTCGCCCGCCGGGAGGGATCACAGATACGCAGTATTTT; CDR3aa: CSASRPPGGITDTQYF
abundance: .; v_gene: TRBV3-1; d_gene: .; j_gene: TRBJ2-3; CDR3nt: TGTGCCAGCAGCCAAGATGGGGCAGGATTTTCCACAGATACGCAGTATTTT; CDR3aa: CASSQDGAGFSTDTQYF
abundance: .; v_gene: TRBV11-2; d_gene: .; j_gene: TRBJ2-7; CDR3nt: TGTGCCAGCAGCTCCGGAGGGTCTCGCTCCTACGAGCAGTACTTC; CDR3aa: CASSSGGSRSYEQYF
abundance: .; v_gene: TRBV28; d_gene: .; j_gene: TRBJ1-5; CDR3nt: TGTGCCAGCAGTTGGACAGATAGCAATCAGCCCCAGCATTTT; CDR3aa: CASSWTDSNQPQHF
abundance: few; v_gene: TRBV19; d_gene: .; j_gene: TRBJ1-5; CDR3nt: TGTGCCAGTAGTATGATGTATCAGCCCCAGCATTTT; CDR3aa: CASSMMYQPQHF
abundance: .; v_gene: TRBV18; d_gene: TRBD2; j_gene: TRBJ2-7; CDR3nt: TGTGCCAGCTCACAACAGACTAGCGGGAGGGGAGAGCAGTACTTC; CDR3aa: CASSQQTSGRGEQYF
abundance: few; v_gene: TRBV6-1; d_gene: TRBD2; j_gene: TRBJ2-7; CDR3nt: TGTGCCAGCAGTGAAGGGAGCGGGAGAGGCTCCTACGAGCAGTACTTC; CDR3aa: CASSEGSGRGSYEQYF
abundance: .; v_gene: TRBV11-3; d_gene: .; j_gene: TRBJ2-7; CDR3nt: TGTGCCAGCAGCCAGTCAGTCGAGCAGTACTTC; CDR3aa: CASSQSVEQYF
abundance: few; v_gene: TRBV6-2/TRBV6-3; d_gene: .; j_gene: TRBJ1-2; CDR3nt: TGTGCCAGCAGTTACGGATTTAACTATGGCTACACCTTC; CDR3aa: CASSYGFNYGYTF
abundance: many; v_gene: TRBV7-2; d_gene: TRBD2; j_gene: TRBJ2-7; CDR3nt: TGTGCCAGCAGACCTAGCGGGGGGTCCTACGAGCAGTACTTC; CDR3aa: CASRPSGGSYEQYF
abundance: many; v_gene: TRBV6-1; d_gene: .; j_gene: TRBJ2-5; CDR3nt: TGTGCCAGCAGGAGAGGGGTGGGAAGGAGGGAGACCCAGTACTTC; CDR3aa: CASRRGVGRRETQYF
abundance: few; v_gene: TRBV29-1; d_gene: .; j_gene: TRBJ2-6; CDR3nt: TGCAGCGCGCTCACCTCTGGGGCCAACGTCCTGACTTTC; CDR3aa: CSALTSGANVLTF
abundance: .; v_gene: TRBV9; d_gene: .; j_gene: TRBJ2-1; CDR3nt: TGTGCCAGCAGCGTAGGAGTAACCTTCAATGAGCAGTTCTTC; CDR3aa: CASSVGVTFNEQFF
abundance: few; v_gene: TRBV12-3/TRBV12-4; d_gene: .; j_gene: TRBJ2-1; CDR3nt: TGTGCCAGCATCCGCCTACTAGGTAGGACCGTCAATGAGCAGTTCTTC; CDR3aa: CASIRLLGRTVNEQFF
abundance: few; v_gene: TRBV6-1; d_gene: .; j_gene: TRBJ1-2; CDR3nt: TGTGCCAGCCGATCAGGACAGATAAACTATGGCTACACCTTC; CDR3aa: CASRSGQINYGYTF
abundance: .; v_gene: TRBV6-1; d_gene: .; j_gene: TRBJ1-3; CDR3nt: TGTGCCAGCACCCTAGACAGAAGCTCTGGAAACACCATATATTTT; CDR3aa: CASTLDRSSGNTIYF
abundance: .; v_gene: TRBV7-6; d_gene: TRBD2; j_gene: TRBJ2-5; CDR3nt: TGTGCCAGCAGCTTAGGCGGGGGGGAGACCCAGTACTTC; CDR3aa: CASSLGGGETQYF
abundance: .; v_gene: TRBV11-1; d_gene: TRBD1; j_gene: TRBJ1-2; CDR3nt: TGTGCCAGCAGCTTATGGGGACAGGGTTATAACTATGGCTACACCTTC; CDR3aa: CASSLWGQGYNYGYTF
abundance: .; v_gene: TRBV20-1; d_gene: .; j_gene: TRBJ1-1; CDR3nt: TGCAGTGTGGAGGGCACTGAAGCTTTCTTT; CDR3aa: CSVEGTEAFF
abundance: .; v_gene: TRBV20-1; d_gene: TRBD1; j_gene: TRBJ1-2; CDR3nt: TGCAGTGCGCGACCCCGGGACAGGGGATTGGGCTACACCTTC; CDR3aa: CSARPRDRGLGYTF
abundance: .; v_gene: TRBV5-6; d_gene: .; j_gene: TRBJ2-2; CDR3nt: TGTGCCAGCAGCTTGCCTCAGGGTACGAACACCGGGGAGCTGTTTTTT; CDR3aa: CASSLPQGTNTGELFF